This TCR beta chain appears in the sequencing data of a study of blood T cell repertoires in COVID-19. Study as a whole: Samples came from the United States, Italy and Spain, spanning acute and convalescent COVID-19. From T cells, B-cell-depleted T cells, or PBMCs came the material, which was cDNA or gDNA.

With 7 bases clipped from V and 0 bases from J, the junction kept 7 bases outside the gene matches. The germline V gene encodes CDR1 LNHDA and CDR2 SQIVND (reference sequence). The CDR3 contains 15 residues. Per the original methods: Reference gene primer amplification in the assay estimated nucleated cell counts. Repertoires were generated with immunoSEQ multiplex PCR, while TCRdb's copy carries only in-frame clones and drops some. That table supplies the V and J calls and clone size; D and trimming were determined from the DNA. Of about 81,000 clones listed, approximately 78% are singletons. The sequence was collected from a human donor in a cohort sampled during active COVID-19. The sequenced sample consisted of peripheral blood. The V and J genes are TRBV19 and TRBJ1-1, with TRBD1 matching 8 bases. CDR3 residues: CASTSGTGMNTEAFF. In DNA form, the CDR3 reads TGTGCCAGTACTAGTGGGACAGGAATGAACACTGAAGCTTTCTTT.